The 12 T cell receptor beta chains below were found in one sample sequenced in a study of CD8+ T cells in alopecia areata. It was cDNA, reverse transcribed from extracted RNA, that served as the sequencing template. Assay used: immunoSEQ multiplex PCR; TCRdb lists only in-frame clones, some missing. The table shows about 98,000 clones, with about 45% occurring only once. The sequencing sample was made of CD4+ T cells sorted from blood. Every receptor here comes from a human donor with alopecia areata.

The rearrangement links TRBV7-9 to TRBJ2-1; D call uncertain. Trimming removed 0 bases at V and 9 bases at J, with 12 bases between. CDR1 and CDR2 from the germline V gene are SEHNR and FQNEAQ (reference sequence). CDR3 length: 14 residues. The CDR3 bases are TGTGCCAGCAGCTTAGCTCAAATGGGCGGTGAGCAGTTCTTC. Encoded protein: CASSLAQMGGEQFF.

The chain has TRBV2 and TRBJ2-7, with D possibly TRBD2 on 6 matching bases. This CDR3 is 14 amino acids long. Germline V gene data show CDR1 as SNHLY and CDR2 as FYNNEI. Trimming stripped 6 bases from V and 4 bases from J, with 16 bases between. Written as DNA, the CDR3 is TGTGCCAGCAGCCCGGGAGTTATGACTTACGAGCAGTACTTC. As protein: CASSPGVMTYEQYF. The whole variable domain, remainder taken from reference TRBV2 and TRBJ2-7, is EPEVTQTPSHQVTQMGQEVILRCVPISNHLYFYWYRQILGQKVEFLVSFYNNEISEKSEIFDDQFSVERPDGSNFTLKIRSTKLEDSAMYFCASSPGVMTYEQYFGPGTRLTVT.

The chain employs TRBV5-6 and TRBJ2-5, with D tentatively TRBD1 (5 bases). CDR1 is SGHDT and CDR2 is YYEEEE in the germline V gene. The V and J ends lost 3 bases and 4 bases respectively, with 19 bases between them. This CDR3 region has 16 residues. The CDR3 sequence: CASSSLWQGYGETQYF. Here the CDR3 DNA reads TGTGCCAGCAGCTCCCTGTGGCAGGGCTATGGAGAGACCCAGTACTTC.

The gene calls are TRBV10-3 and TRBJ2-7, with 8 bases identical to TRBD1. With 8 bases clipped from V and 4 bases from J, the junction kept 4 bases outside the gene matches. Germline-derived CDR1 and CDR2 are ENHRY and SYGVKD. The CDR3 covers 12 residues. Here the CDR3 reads CAIGQGLYEQYF. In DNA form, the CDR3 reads TGTGCCATCGGACAGGGCTTATACGAGCAGTACTTC.

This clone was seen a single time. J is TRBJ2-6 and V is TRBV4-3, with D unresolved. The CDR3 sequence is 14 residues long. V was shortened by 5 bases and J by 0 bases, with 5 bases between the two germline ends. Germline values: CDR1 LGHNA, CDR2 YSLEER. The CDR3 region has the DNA TGCGCCAGCAGCTGGGACTCTGGGGCCAACGTCCTGACTTTC. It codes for CASSWDSGANVLTF.

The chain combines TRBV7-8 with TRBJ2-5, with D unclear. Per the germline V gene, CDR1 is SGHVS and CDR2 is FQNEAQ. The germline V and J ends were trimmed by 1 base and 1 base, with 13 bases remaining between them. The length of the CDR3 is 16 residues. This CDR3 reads CASSLDYRTTQETQYF. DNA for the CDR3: TGTGCCAGCAGCTTAGATTACCGAACAACCCAAGAGACCCAGTACTTC.

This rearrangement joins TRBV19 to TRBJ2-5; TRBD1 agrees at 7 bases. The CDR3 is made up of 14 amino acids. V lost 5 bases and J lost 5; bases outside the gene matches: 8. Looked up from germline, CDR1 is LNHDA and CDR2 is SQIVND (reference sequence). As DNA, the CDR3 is TGTGCCAGTAGTCCGCAGACAGGGACGGAGACCCAGTACTTC. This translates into CASSPQTGTETQYF.

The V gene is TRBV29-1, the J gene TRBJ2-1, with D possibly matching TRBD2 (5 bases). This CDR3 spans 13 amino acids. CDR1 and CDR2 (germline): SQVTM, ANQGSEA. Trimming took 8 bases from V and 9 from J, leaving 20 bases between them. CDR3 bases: TGCAGCTCCGTGAGGGATACGGCCTCTGAGCAGTTCTTC. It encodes CSSVRDTASEQFF.

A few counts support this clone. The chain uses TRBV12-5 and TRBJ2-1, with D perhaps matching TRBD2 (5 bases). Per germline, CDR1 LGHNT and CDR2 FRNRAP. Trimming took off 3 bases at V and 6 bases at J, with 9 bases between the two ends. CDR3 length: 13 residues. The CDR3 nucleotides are TGTGCTAGTGGTTTAGAGCGGTTCAATGAGCAGTTCTTC. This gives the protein CASGLERFNEQFF.

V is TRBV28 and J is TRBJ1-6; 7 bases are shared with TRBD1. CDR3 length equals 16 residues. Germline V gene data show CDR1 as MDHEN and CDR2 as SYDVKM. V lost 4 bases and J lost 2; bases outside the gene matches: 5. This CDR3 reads CASSSSTGAYNSPLHF. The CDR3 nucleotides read TGTGCCAGCAGTTCAAGTACAGGGGCCTATAATTCACCCCTCCACTTT.

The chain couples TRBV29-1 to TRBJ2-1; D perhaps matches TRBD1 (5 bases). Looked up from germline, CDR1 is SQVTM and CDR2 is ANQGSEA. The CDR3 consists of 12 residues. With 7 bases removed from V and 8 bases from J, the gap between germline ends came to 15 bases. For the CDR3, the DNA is TGCAGCGCAAAACCCTGGGGCGATGAGCAGTTCTTC. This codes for CSAKPWGDEQFF.

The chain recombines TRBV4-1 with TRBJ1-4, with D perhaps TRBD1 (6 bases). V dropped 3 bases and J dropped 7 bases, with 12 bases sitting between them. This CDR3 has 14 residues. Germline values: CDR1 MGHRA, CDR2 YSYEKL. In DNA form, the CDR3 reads TGCGCCAGCAGCCAGACCGGGGGCCCTGAAAAACTGTTTTTT. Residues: CASSQTGGPEKLFF.